A selection of T cell receptor beta chains follows, all from one sample in a study of blood T cells in healthy people across ages. Each CDR3 protein gets one entry after TCRdb re-called the 5' RACE reads with MiXCR. The data contain approximately 960,000 distinct CDR3 sequences, 29% of them singletons. The same specimen was also included in a second study, on T cells of mothers and their children.

Sequencing used blood. All receptors come from a woman in her 40s in good health. CDR3s include the opening cysteine and the closing phenylalanine or tryptophan. The order of the fields is clone size, J gene, D gene, V gene, CDR3 DNA, CDR3 protein. D genes are given only for firm matches. The listing skips clone size in some rows; elsewhere it reads once, few, many or a size class.

-,TRBJ2-7,TRBD2,TRBV29-1,TGCAGCGTTGGCGCTAGCGGGAGACCCTACGAGCAGTACTTC,CSVGASGRPYEQYF
-,TRBJ1-2,TRBD1,TRBV29-1,TGCAGCGTTGAAGGGGCAGGGGGCGCCCGTAACTATGGCTACACCTTC,CSVEGAGGARNYGYTF
-,TRBJ1-1,-,TRBV28,TGTGCCAGCAGTTCTCCGGGCCTTGAAGCTTTCTTT,CASSSPGLEAFF
many,TRBJ2-7,-,TRBV5-1,TGCGCCAGCAGCCCAAGCCCAGGGAGCTCCTACGAGCAGTACTTC,CASSPSPGSSYEQYF
few,TRBJ1-5,TRBD1,TRBV19,TGTGCCAGTATAGGACAGGGGAGTCAGCCCCAGCATTTT,CASIGQGSQPQHF
-,TRBJ2-1,-,TRBV4-2,TGTGCCAGCAGCCAAGAGCGGACTGAGCAGTTCTTC,CASSQERTEQFF
many,TRBJ2-7,-,TRBV29-1,TGCAGCGTTTACCGGACTGCCTCCCACGAGCAGTACTTC,CSVYRTASHEQYF
-,TRBJ1-4,-,TRBV2,TGTGCCAGCAGTGATGTAGGAGAAAAACTGTTTTTT,CASSDVGEKLFF
-,TRBJ1-1,-,TRBV7-2,TGTGCCAGCAGCTTAGGCAGGGCTACCGAGGGGGCTTTCTTT,CASSLGRATEGAFF
-,TRBJ1-6,-,TRBV18,TGTGCCAGCTCACCACCTGGACATAATTCACCCCTCCACTTT,CASSPPGHNSPLHF
few,TRBJ2-3,TRBD1,TRBV28,TGTGCCAGCAGTCCAAGGGGGCGCAGCACAGATACGCAGTATTTT,CASSPRGRSTDTQYF
-,TRBJ2-5,TRBD1,TRBV20-1,TGCAGTGCGCAGACAGGGGGCTGGGAGCAGTACTTC,CSAQTGGWEQYF
few,TRBJ2-1,-,TRBV2,TGTGCCAGCAGGTTGGGGGTGAGCTCCTACAATGAGCAGTTCTTC,CASRLGVSSYNEQFF
many,TRBJ1-2,-,TRBV12-3/TRBV12-4,TGTGCCAGCAGCCCACAGGAGATCTATGGCTACACCTTC,CASSPQEIYGYTF
few,TRBJ2-7,TRBD1,TRBV27,TGTGCCAGCAGACCCCTTGGACAGGGTCGCTACGAGCAGTACTTC,CASRPLGQGRYEQYF
-,TRBJ1-1,-,TRBV4-3,TGCGCCAGCAGCCAGACTACAGGGCAGAACACTGAAGCTTTCTTT,CASSQTTGQNTEAFF
few,TRBJ1-4,TRBD1,TRBV3-1,TGTGCCAGCAGCCAAGTATTGGGACAGGGACTTGAAAAACTGTTTTTT,CASSQVLGQGLEKLFF
few,TRBJ2-5,TRBD1,TRBV25-1,TGTACCAGCAGTGGGACAGGGGGCAGGGAGACCCAGTACTTC,CTSSGTGGRETQYF
few,TRBJ1-5,TRBD1,TRBV10-2,TGCGCCAGCAGTGCTAGTACAGGGGTCTGGATAGGAAATCAGCCCCAGCATTTT,CASSASTGVWIGNQPQHF
many,TRBJ2-1,TRBD1,TRBV20-1,TGCAGTACGGCCGGGACAGGGGGATTTCGTGAGCAGTTCTTC,CSTAGTGGFREQFF
many,TRBJ2-5,-,TRBV20-1,TGCAGTGCTAGACGGGGGGCTGAGACCCAGTACTTC,CSARRGAETQYF
few,TRBJ1-6,TRBD1,TRBV20-1,TGCAGTACATCAACAGGGGTAAATTCACCCCTCCACTTT,CSTSTGVNSPLHF
few,TRBJ1-2,-,TRBV3-1,TGTGCCAGCAGCCAAGACTCGGCCGCTAACTATGGCTACACCTTC,CASSQDSAANYGYTF
many,TRBJ1-2,TRBD1,TRBV18,TGTGCCAGCTCATCCGGACAGGGGAGGACTGATGGCTACACCTTC,CASSSGQGRTDGYTF
-,TRBJ2-7,-,TRBV28,TGTGCCAGCAGTTTCGCTCTCAGGGATTTCTACGAGCAGTACTTC,CASSFALRDFYEQYF
many,TRBJ2-7,TRBD2,TRBV7-2,TGTGCCAGCAGCTTAGGGCGGGGGATGTACGAGCAGTACTTC,CASSLGRGMYEQYF
-,TRBJ1-6,-,TRBV30,TGTGGCTGGACTATAGCAGGGAATTCACCCCTCCACTTT,CGWTIAGNSPLHF
many,TRBJ2-5,-,TRBV29-1,TGCAGCGTGAGGACAGAGAAAGAGACCCAGTACTTC,CSVRTEKETQYF
few,TRBJ2-3,-,TRBV7-2,TGTGCCAGCAGCTTAGCGATCCCCAACAAGGGGGATACGCAGTATTTT,CASSLAIPNKGDTQYF
few,TRBJ1-4,TRBD1,TRBV4-1,TGCGCCAGCAGCCAAGTAGGGACAGGGTTTGAAAAACTGTTTTTT,CASSQVGTGFEKLFF
-,TRBJ1-5,TRBD1,TRBV2,TGTGCCAGCAGTGTTGGGACAGTCGAAGGGCAGCCCCAGCATTTT,CASSVGTVEGQPQHF
-,TRBJ1-1,-,TRBV5-1,TGCGCCAGCAGCTGCGGACCGACTAACACTGAAGCTTTCTTT,CASSCGPTNTEAFF
-,TRBJ2-2,-,TRBV5-1,TGCGCCAGCAGCACGGCCCCGAACACCGGGGAGCTGTTTTTT,CASSTAPNTGELFF
-,TRBJ2-5,-,TRBV9,TGTGCCAGCGCCCGTGGCAGACGAGAGACCCAGTACTTC,CASARGRRETQYF
many,TRBJ2-7,-,TRBV7-2,TGTGCCAGCAGAAATAGCGGAACCTACGAGCAGTACTTC,CASRNSGTYEQYF
few,TRBJ1-2,TRBD1,TRBV18,TGTGCCAGCTCACGACGATCCGGGACAGCCACCGACTATGGCTACACCTTC,CASSRRSGTATDYGYTF
many,TRBJ2-7,-,TRBV4-1,TGCGCCAGCAGCCAAGCAGAGGACGCAGGTTCCTACGAGCAGTACTTC,CASSQAEDAGSYEQYF
many,TRBJ2-3,TRBD2,TRBV2,TGTGCCAGCAGTCCTAGCGGGGTCGTCACAGATACGCAGTATTTT,CASSPSGVVTDTQYF
many,TRBJ2-1,-,TRBV7-2,TGTGCCAGCAGCCCCACAACAACCTCTTTATGGAATGAGCAGTTCTTC,CASSPTTTSLWNEQFF
few,TRBJ2-7,-,TRBV19,TGTGCCAGTAGTATATTTCCAGGGAACGAGCAGTACTTC,CASSIFPGNEQYF
many,TRBJ2-7,-,TRBV28,TGTGCCAGCAGCTCCGTTCCCGAGCAGTACTTC,CASSSVPEQYF
many,TRBJ2-7,TRBD2,TRBV20-1,TGCAGTGCTGTTAGCGGGGTGGCCTCCTACGAGCAGTACTTC,CSAVSGVASYEQYF
once,TRBJ1-3,-,TRBV3-1,TGTGCCAGCAGCCCTGAGGGTCTAGTCTCTGGAAACACCATATATTTT,CASSPEGLVSGNTIYF
many,TRBJ2-7,TRBD1,TRBV7-2,TGTGCCAGCAGCTTATCAGGGCAGGGGGTAACCTACGAGCAGTACTTC,CASSLSGQGVTYEQYF
-,TRBJ1-1,TRBD1,TRBV30,TGTGCCTGGAGTGTAACAGGGGGATGGACTGAAGCTTGCTTT,CAWSVTGGWTEACF
many,TRBJ2-5,TRBD1,TRBV5-1,TGCGCCAGCAGAACAGGGGGAGAGACCCAGTACTTC,CASRTGGETQYF
once,TRBJ2-1,-,TRBV29-1,TGCAGCGTTGTGCGTCTAGCAGCGACCTACAATGAGCAGTTCTTC,CSVVRLAATYNEQFF
many,TRBJ1-2,-,TRBV6-1,TGTGCCAGCAGTGTGGAGTATTATGGCTACACCTTC,CASSVEYYGYTF
-,TRBJ1-1,-,TRBV7-2,TGTGCCAGCAGCTTCCCCCAGGCGAATGAAGCTTTCTTT,CASSFPQANEAFF
-,TRBJ1-1,-,TRBV6-2/TRBV6-3,TGTGCCAGCAGTTCGCAGGCTTACACTGGAGCTTTCTTT,CASSSQAYTGAFF
-,TRBJ1-4,-,TRBV28,TGTGCCAGCAGTTTACGGTGGGGTAGGGAAAAACTGTTTTTT,CASSLRWGREKLFF